This T cell receptor (beta chain) stems from a study of T cell responses to AZD1222 COVID-19 vaccine. V was clipped by 6 bases and J by 7 bases; unmatched bases: 4. The germline CDR1 and CDR2 sequences are MNHEY and SVGAGI. CDR3 length equals 13 residues. The method was immunoSEQ multiplex PCR; TCRdb's version includes in-frame clones alone and lacks a portion of them. The table lists about 48,000 clones, over 75% of them singletons. This rearrangement joins TRBV6-5 to TRBJ1-1; 11 bases map to TRBD1. Sequences were derived from peripheral blood, sampled 28 days after the second AZD1222 dose. The origin of this receptor is an adult who received the AZD1222 COVID-19 vaccine. CDR3 coding DNA: TGTGCCAGCAGCCAGGACAGGGGGCGTGAAGCTTTCTTT. This sequence encodes CASSQDRGREAFF.